This T cell receptor beta chain stems from a study of blood T cell repertoires in COVID-19. The wider study: The cDNA or gDNA used as material had been derived from T cells, B-cell-depleted T cells, or PBMCs.

The CDR3 is 15 amino acids. Germline V lookup: CDR1 MNHNS, CDR2 SASEGT. Trimming at V came to 8 bases and at J to 0 bases, leaving 8 bases not matched to a gene. Original analysis: Quantification of nucleated cells was approximated via reference gene primer amplification. Generated by immunoSEQ multiplex PCR, the TCRdb table keeps only in-frame clones and is missing some. V, J and clone size reflect that table, while D and trimming were determined from the DNA. The sample gives about 300,000 clones, 86% of which show up once; around 1.7% is in the top ten. The TCR was taken from a woman aged 45-65 years with acute or convalescent COVID-19. Material for sequencing was peripheral blood. The chain employs TRBV6-1 and TRBJ2-3, with 7 bases lining up with TRBD2. CDR3 DNA: TGTGCCAGCCTGGGCGGGAGTACCAGCACAGATACGCAGTATTTT. Translation: CASLGGSTSTDTQYF.